Reported below is one T cell receptor beta chain. TCRdb called the 5' RACE reads again in MiXCR, with one record for every CDR3 protein. This table has some 730,000 distinct CDR3 sequences, 15% to 20% appearing once. The source of the sample is a study of identical twins. Between the trimmed V and J ends, which lost 6 bases and 4 bases, there was a span of 21 bases. The CDR3 spans 17 residues. Separately, the same data were catalogued under a study of T cells expressing NK-cell markers.

The J gene is TRBJ2-2, the V gene TRBV12-3 or TRBV12-4, with D tentatively TRBD1 or TRBD2 (5 bases each). Sequenced: PBMCs. The sequence was obtained from a young woman in good health. In nucleotides, the CDR3 is TGTGCCAGCAGGGGATATAGGGGCGGAGGAACCACCGGGGAGCTGTTTTTT. This codes for CASRGYRGGGTTGELFF.